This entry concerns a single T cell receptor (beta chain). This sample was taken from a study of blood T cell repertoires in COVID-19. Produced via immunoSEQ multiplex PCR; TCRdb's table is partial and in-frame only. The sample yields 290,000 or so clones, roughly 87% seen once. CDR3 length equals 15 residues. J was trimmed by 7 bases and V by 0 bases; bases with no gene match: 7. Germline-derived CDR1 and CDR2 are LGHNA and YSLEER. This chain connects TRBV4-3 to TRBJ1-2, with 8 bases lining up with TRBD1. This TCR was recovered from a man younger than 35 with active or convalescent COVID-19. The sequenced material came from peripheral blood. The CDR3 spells CASSQDLWDRLGYTF. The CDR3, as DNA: TGCGCCAGCAGCCAAGATTTATGGGACAGGCTTGGCTACACCTTC.